This TCR beta chain is drawn from a study of T cell repertoires in cytomegalovirus infection. Looking at the study overall: CMV infection plus the matching HLA type was flagged by public TCR beta signatures.

Germline V lookup: CDR1 SGHTA, CDR2 FQGTGA. There are 18 residues in the CDR3. Trimming took 2 bases from V and 0 from J, leaving 17 bases between them. TCRdb re-called the reads with MiXCR, one entry per CDR3 protein. Among 20,000 to 25,000 distinct CDR3 sequences, around 43% were seen once, and the ten largest hold about 94%. A word on this clonotype: No antigen is known for it.

This chain links TRBV7-3 with TRBJ1-5, with a possible D match to TRBD1 (6 bases). The sequences come from CD8+ T cells from cultured PBMCs, collected from culture after CMV antigen stimulation. The source is a human donor in good health (CMV status not recorded). Some clones in this sample may be carry-over from other donors' samples. CDR3 region: CASSLWVLGGLSNQPQHF. The CDR3 DNA reads as TGTGCCAGCAGCTTATGGGTTCTGGGGGGGCTTAGCAATCAGCCCCAGCATTTT.